This is a list of T cell receptor beta chains from one sample in a study of metastatic and nonmetastatic thyroid tumors. TCRdb re-called clones via MiXCR from the PCR reads. The repertoire holds 30,000 to 40,000 clones, with roughly 36% as singletons. Specimen: tumor tissue. Source of these receptors: a female donor with papillary thyroid cancer or a benign thyroid nodule (not recorded which). Some clones in this sample may be carry-over from other donors' samples. The CDR3 runs from the conserved cysteine through the conserved F or W. D genes are given only for firm matches. Some rows mark clone size as missing; the rest say once, few, many or name a class of expanded clone.

j_call	clone_size	d_call	v_call	cdr3_nt	cdr3_aa
TRBJ1-1	-	-	TRBV7-8	TGTGCCAGCAGCATCCTTTGGCGGGAAAACACTGAAGCTTTCTTT	CASSILWRENTEAFF
TRBJ2-3	-	-	TRBV12-3/TRBV12-4	TGTGCCAGCAGTAAAGGGGGAGATACGCAGTATTTT	CASSKGGDTQYF
TRBJ2-7	-	TRBD1	TRBV28	TGTGCCAGCAGTTTGGTCCTCGACAGGGGGGGCTACGAGCAGTACTTC	CASSLVLDRGGYEQYF
TRBJ2-7	-	-	TRBV30	TGTGCCTGGAGTGGCCTCGTCGTAGGAGAGCAGTACTTC	CAWSGLVVGEQYF
TRBJ1-4	-	-	TRBV30	TGTGCCTGGAGTGTAGGCCGTGAGGGAACTAATGAAAAACTGTTTTTT	CAWSVGREGTNEKLFF
TRBJ2-1	-	TRBD2	TRBV20-1	TGCAGTGCTAGAGCGGAGCGGGAGTACAATGAGCAGTTCTTC	CSARAEREYNEQFF
TRBJ2-5	few	-	TRBV5-1	TGCGCCAGCAGCTTAGCAGGGACGGATGAAGAGACCCAGTACTTC	CASSLAGTDEETQYF
TRBJ2-2	-	-	TRBV9	TGTGCCAGCAGCGTAGGATGGGGATTGGGCGGGGAGCTGTTTTTT	CASSVGWGLGGELFF
TRBJ2-2	-	-	TRBV27	TGTGCCAGCAGTTTTTACGCCGGGGAGCTGTTTTTT	CASSFYAGELFF
TRBJ1-5	-	TRBD1	TRBV6-1	TGTGCCAGCAGTGAGGCCGGGACAGCTCTAAGCAATCAGCCCCAGCATTTT	CASSEAGTALSNQPQHF
TRBJ2-1	-	-	TRBV24-1	TGTGCCACCAGTGATCCGGGAGGACAGGGACATCCCTACAATGAGCAGTTCTTC	CATSDPGGQGHPYNEQFF
TRBJ2-1	-	-	TRBV7-3	TGTGCCAGCAGCTATGGGAACAATGAGCAGTTCTTC	CASSYGNNEQFF
TRBJ2-2	many	TRBD2	TRBV20-1	TGCAGTGCTAGAATAAGAGGGCGGGAGACCACCGGGGAGCTGTTTTTT	CSARIRGRETTGELFF
TRBJ2-7	-	TRBD1	TRBV5-1	TGCGCCAGCACCAACCCCTCCGGGACAGGGGGCTGGGAGCAGTACTTC	CASTNPSGTGGWEQYF
TRBJ2-1	-	TRBD2	TRBV7-2	TGTGCCAGCAGCTTATTGCGGGGGTGGAATGAGCAGTTCTTC	CASSLLRGWNEQFF
TRBJ1-1	-	-	TRBV28	TGTGCCAGCAGAGCAGGAATCAACACTGAAGCTTTCTTT	CASRAGINTEAFF
TRBJ1-5	-	-	TRBV19	TGTGCCAGTAGTTTAATGACGGTGGGAAATCAGCCCCAGCATTTT	CASSLMTVGNQPQHF
TRBJ2-1	-	-	TRBV10-3	TGTGCCACCGACCCAGGGTCTGATGAGCAGTTCTTC	CATDPGSDEQFF
TRBJ2-5	-	-	TRBV15	TGTGCCACCAGCAGAGATATTAGGTACGAGACCCAGTACTTC	CATSRDIRYETQYF
TRBJ2-7	-	TRBD2	TRBV24-1	TGTGCCACCAGTAGCGGGAGGGCCGGAACCTACGAGCAGTACTTC	CATSSGRAGTYEQYF
TRBJ2-1	-	-	TRBV28	TGTGCCAGCCTCCCCCGGGGAAGTAGCGGACCTCGGGGGCAGTTCTTC	CASLPRGSSGPRGQFF
TRBJ2-1	once	-	TRBV9	TGTGCCAGCAGCTCCACCGGGGGTCTTCGGAACAATGAGCAGTTCTTC	CASSSTGGLRNNEQFF
TRBJ2-1	-	-	TRBV2	TGTGCCAGCAGCCAAAGTGATGAGCAGTTCTTC	CASSQSDEQFF
TRBJ1-2	-	-	TRBV15	TGTGCCACCAGCAGAGACGAAATCCTCTACACCTTC	CATSRDEILYTF
TRBJ1-2	-	-	TRBV20-1	TGCAGTGCTGAGAGGTACGGGACCGAATATGGCTACACCTTC	CSAERYGTEYGYTF
TRBJ1-4	-	-	TRBV18	TGTGCCAGCGCCCGACAGTATGAAAAACTGTTTTTT	CASARQYEKLFF
TRBJ2-2	few	-	TRBV6-4	TGTGCCAGCAGCGGAACGGAAACCGGGGAGCTGTTTTTT	CASSGTETGELFF
TRBJ2-7	-	TRBD1	TRBV20-1	TGCAGTGCTAGGACAGGGGGCCGCGAGCAGTACTTC	CSARTGGREQYF
TRBJ2-1	-	-	TRBV12-3/TRBV12-4	TGTGCCAGCAGTCCCCGTCGGGGCAATGAGCAGTTCTTC	CASSPRRGNEQFF
TRBJ2-3	-	-	TRBV7-2	TGTGCCAGCAGCTTGAGAGGGTATGGAGATACGCAGTATTTT	CASSLRGYGDTQYF
TRBJ2-3	-	TRBD2	TRBV2	TGTGCCAGCAGTGGGCGGACTAGCGGGAGTATCACAGATACGCAGTATTTT	CASSGRTSGSITDTQYF
TRBJ2-3	-	-	TRBV28	TGTGCCAGTAGGGAGGCCGGCGTATGGGATACGCAGTATTTT	CASREAGVWDTQYF
TRBJ2-2	-	-	TRBV28	TGTGCCAGCAGTTTACGTGTGGCCGGGGAGCTGTTTTTT	CASSLRVAGELFF
TRBJ1-5	few	TRBD1	TRBV6-1	TGTGCCAGCAGCCCCGGACAGGGGGGAGGTCAGCCCCAGCATTTT	CASSPGQGGGQPQHF
TRBJ1-3	medium-sized	-	TRBV5-1	TGCGCCAGCAGCTTGGCCGAGGGGTTTTCTGGAAACACCATATATTTT	CASSLAEGFSGNTIYF
TRBJ1-2	-	-	TRBV7-9	TGTGCCAGCAGCTTAGGGTCACAGTATGGCTACACCTTC	CASSLGSQYGYTF
TRBJ2-7	-	TRBD2	TRBV5-1	TGCGCCAGCAGCTTCTGGGTAGCGGGACGCGCCTACGAGCAGTACTTC	CASSFWVAGRAYEQYF
TRBJ2-1	few	TRBD2	TRBV28	TGTGCCAGCAGTCAGACTAGCGGGATCTCCAATGAGCAGTTCTTC	CASSQTSGISNEQFF
TRBJ2-1	few	TRBD2	TRBV9	TGTGCCAGCAGCGTAGAAGGACTAGCGGGAGGGCAAGTTAGCAATGAGCAGTTCTTC	CASSVEGLAGGQVSNEQFF
TRBJ1-2	-	TRBD1	TRBV7-2	TGTGCCAGCAGCGACACTGGACAGGGGAACTATGGCTACACCTTC	CASSDTGQGNYGYTF
TRBJ2-1	-	-	TRBV20-1	TGCAGTGCTAGGCCACTGGGGCGGATCAGCAATGAGCAGTTCTTC	CSARPLGRISNEQFF
TRBJ2-2	-	-	TRBV30	TGTGCCTGGAGTAAGATCCTGGGGGGGCGCACCGGGGAGCTGTTTTTT	CAWSKILGGRTGELFF
TRBJ2-4	few	-	TRBV25-1	TGTGCCAGCAGTGACTCTGCCGGGTCCCTTGGCTTC	CASSDSAGSLGF
TRBJ2-7	-	-	TRBV11-2	TGTGCCAGCGGGGGCAGCTCCTACGAGCAGTACTTC	CASGGSSYEQYF
TRBJ2-1	many	TRBD1	TRBV24-1	TGTGCCACCCGGGACAGGGGCTTCGATGAGCAGTTCTTC	CATRDRGFDEQFF
TRBJ2-7	-	TRBD2	TRBV7-2	TGTGCCAGCAGCTCTTATGGTAGCGGGAAAAACGAGCAGTACTTC	CASSSYGSGKNEQYF
TRBJ2-7	-	TRBD1	TRBV27	TGTGCCAGCAGTCTCGCTCCGGGGCTTCCAGGGGGCGAGCAGTACTTC	CASSLAPGLPGGEQYF
TRBJ1-6	-	-	TRBV3-1	TGTGCCAGCAGCCAACAGGGGCAACCCCTCCACTTT	CASSQQGQPLHF
TRBJ1-2	-	-	TRBV7-8	TGTGCCAGCAGCTTCCTGGACTATGGCTACACCTTC	CASSFLDYGYTF
TRBJ1-3	-	-	TRBV4-3	TGCGCCAGCAGCCAAGAACTTGCTGGAAACACCATATATTTT	CASSQELAGNTIYF
TRBJ2-3	few	TRBD2	TRBV28	TGTGCCAGCAGCTCCGCCGGGACTACCCTAGATACGCAGTATTTT	CASSSAGTTLDTQYF
TRBJ2-7	-	-	TRBV19	TGTGCCAGTAGTATAGATTCTGCGGGATCCGTCTACGAGCAGTACTTC	CASSIDSAGSVYEQYF
TRBJ1-4	-	-	TRBV7-2	TGTGCCAGCAGCTTAGCGCCGGGGGTAGCTAATGAAAAACTGTTTTTT	CASSLAPGVANEKLFF
TRBJ2-6	-	TRBD1	TRBV19	TGTGCCATTGGGGTAGGGGGCGCGTTCGGGGCCAACGTCCTGACTTTC	CAIGVGGAFGANVLTF
TRBJ1-5	few	-	TRBV28	TGTGCCAGCAGCTTGGAGGGCCGCAATCAGCCCCAGCATTTT	CASSLEGRNQPQHF
TRBJ2-7	-	-	TRBV15	TGTGCCACCAGCAGACATGCCGGGGAAGAGCAGTACTTC	CATSRHAGEEQYF
TRBJ1-5	-	-	TRBV19	TGTGCCAGTAGTATACAATATAGCAATCAGCCCCAGCATTTT	CASSIQYSNQPQHF
TRBJ1-1	-	TRBD1	TRBV30	TGTGCCTGGATGGACTCCGGGACAGGGAACACTGAAGCTTTCTTT	CAWMDSGTGNTEAFF
TRBJ2-1	-	-	TRBV7-3	TGTGCCAGCAGCTTAAGCGCTAGCCAGGGCCAGCAGTTCTTC	CASSLSASQGQQFF
TRBJ2-7	-	TRBD2	TRBV7-3	TGTGCCAGCAGTTCCGGGTCGGGGAGGGAAAACGAGCAATACTTC	CASSSGSGRENEQYF